The 21 T cell receptor beta chains below come from one sample, sequenced in a study of T cell responses to AZD1222 COVID-19 vaccine. Sequencing was performed with immunoSEQ multiplex PCR; in TCRdb, only in-frame clones are kept and a portion is missing. Of 90,000 to 120,000 clones listed, roughly nine tenths were seen once; the top ten hold over 3.5%. Sequenced here: peripheral blood, sampled on day 0 of AZD1222 vaccination. The receptors originated from an adult in good health.

As to this clone: At the DNA level, this CDR3 is encoded by other sequences in the same sample as well. The chain links TRBV30 to TRBJ1-1; D unresolved. The germline V and J ends were trimmed by 2 bases and 1 base, with 8 bases remaining between them. There are 13 residues in the CDR3. Germline CDR1 is GTSNPN and CDR2 is SVGIG (reference sequence). CDR3 region: CAWSLTGNTEAFF. Written as DNA, the CDR3 is TGTGCCTGGAGTCTGACCGGGAACACTGAAGCTTTCTTT.

Only one count was recorded for this clone. The chain uses TRBV14 and TRBJ1-3; D not certain. The CDR3 is 16 amino acids. Germline V gene data show CDR1 as SGHDN and CDR2 as FVKESK. V lost 1 base, J lost 0 bases, and 10 bases lay in between. For the CDR3, the DNA is TGTGCCAGCAGCCAAGTGGCCAGCAACTCTGGAAACACCATATATTTT. It is translated as CASSQVASNSGNTIYF.

The V and J genes are TRBV4-2 and TRBJ1-2, with 8 positions matching TRBD1. J gave up 0 bases and V 2 bases, and 2 bases lay outside the gene matches. CDR3 length: 15 amino acids. Germline loops: CDR1 LGHNA, CDR2 YNFKEQ. The CDR3 loop is CASSQRTGTNYGYTF. The CDR3 DNA is TGTGCCAGCAGCCAACGGACAGGGACTAACTATGGCTACACCTTC.

The chain carries TRBV7-2 and TRBJ1-2; no definite D call. CDR1 and CDR2 from the germline V gene are SGHTA and FQGNSA. V was shortened by 5 bases and J by 4 bases, with 8 bases between the two germline ends. CDR3 length: 12 residues. The chain's CDR3 is CASSGAGYGYTF. The CDR3 nucleotides read TGTGCCAGCAGCGGAGCTGGCTATGGCTACACCTTC.

The V call is TRBV9, the J call TRBJ1-6; no clear D gene. CDR1 SGDLS and CDR2 YYNGEE come from the germline V gene. Trimming took off 0 bases at V and 8 bases at J, with 6 bases between the two ends. The CDR3 totals 13 residues. CDR3 residues: CASSVEADSPLHF. CDR3 DNA: TGTGCCAGCAGCGTAGAGGCGGATTCACCCCTCCACTTT.

The chain is built from TRBV19 and TRBJ2-3, with TRBD1 matching 9 bases. The CDR3 contains 12 residues. CDR1 LNHDA and CDR2 SQIVND come from the germline V gene (reference sequence). The J segment lost 14 bases and the V segment lost 7 bases, leaving 10 bases of the junction unmatched. The CDR3 coding sequence is TGTGCCAGTACCGCCCCGACAGGGGGTCGGTATTTT. Protein: CASTAPTGGRYF.

Only one count was recorded for this clone. The chain combines TRBV18 with TRBJ2-2, with D perhaps assigned TRBD1 or TRBD2 (5 bases each). This CDR3 has 11 residues. The V gene lost 6 bases and the J gene lost 6 bases, with 5 bases spanning the gap. CDR1 is KGHSH, CDR2 LQKENI, per germline. CDR3 loop: CASSGAGELFF. The CDR3 DNA sequence: TGTGCCAGCTCGGGGGCCGGGGAGCTGTTTTTT.

V and J are TRBV29-1 and TRBJ1-3, with 10 positions matching TRBD1. Germline CDR1 reads SQVTM; CDR2 reads ANQGSEA. The CDR3 extends over 13 amino acids. The ends lost 7 bases at V and 6 bases at J; junction bases unmatched: 6. The CDR3 nucleotides are TGCAGCGGGAGGACAGGGGGTGCAAACACCATATATTTT. Its protein product is CSGRTGGANTIYF. Variable domain in full (rest from reference TRBV29-1 and TRBJ1-3): SAVISQKPSRDICQRGTSLTIQCQVDSQVTMMFWYRQQPGQSLTLIATANQGSEATYESGFVIDKFPISRPNLTFSTLTVSNMSPEDSSIYLCSGRTGGANTIYFGEGSWLTVV.

V and J are TRBV9 and TRBJ1-1; D is unclear. Germline CDR1 reads SGDLS; CDR2 reads YYNGEE. The germline V and J ends were trimmed by 0 bases and 5 bases, with 8 bases remaining between them. There are 13 residues in the CDR3. CDR3 loop: CASSVALGTEAFF. In DNA form, the CDR3 reads TGTGCCAGCAGCGTAGCTTTGGGGACTGAAGCTTTCTTT.

The chain uses TRBV7-9 and TRBJ1-5; 10 bases match TRBD1. The CDR3 covers 15 residues. Trimming cost V 5 bases and J 6 bases; bases outside gene matches: 7. Germline V gene sequence: CDR1 SEHNR, CDR2 FQNEAQ (reference sequence). CDR3 protein: CASSPPGTGVQPQHF. CDR3 coding DNA: TGTGCCAGCAGCCCCCCCGGGACAGGGGTTCAGCCCCAGCATTTT.

CDR3 residues: CASSVGVDLAKNIQYF. Written as DNA, the CDR3 is TGTGCCAGCAGCGTAGGGGTAGACCTAGCCAAAAACATTCAGTACTTC. The chain recombines TRBV9 with TRBJ2-4; D unclear. The CDR3 has 16 residues. V was pared by 0 bases and J by 0 bases, with 10 bases between. Germline V gives CDR1 SGDLS, CDR2 YYNGEE.

The V and J genes are TRBV2 and TRBJ2-7, with D possibly called TRBD1 or TRBD2 (5 bases each). Germline values: CDR1 SNHLY, CDR2 FYNNEI. V was cut by 7 bases and J by 4 bases, with 14 bases left in between. The CDR3 length is 13 residues. The CDR3, as DNA: TGTGCCAGCACCACTCGGGGCGGATACGAGCAGTACTTC. Amino acid sequence: CASTTRGGYEQYF.

This clone has only one observation. The chain links TRBV7-2 to TRBJ2-4; 11 positions match TRBD1. Per the germline V gene, CDR1 is SGHTA and CDR2 is FQGNSA. The CDR3 has 14 amino acids. J lost 10 bases, V lost 7 bases, and 9 bases had no gene match. The CDR3 here is CASIRDRGASIQYF. The CDR3 region has the DNA TGTGCCAGCATCCGGGACAGGGGGGCCTCAATTCAGTACTTC.

The V gene is TRBV29-1, the J gene TRBJ2-1; 12 nucleotides align to TRBD2. Germline assignment: CDR1 SQVTM and CDR2 ANQGSEA. Germline trimming cut 2 bases from V and 7 bases from J; bases unmatched to any gene: 6. The CDR3 runs to 15 residues. The CDR3 protein is CSVEFLAGGENEQFF. In DNA form, the CDR3 reads TGCAGCGTTGAATTCCTAGCGGGGGGGGAGAATGAGCAGTTCTTC.

The V gene is TRBV5-4, the J gene TRBJ1-5, with 7 bases lining up with TRBD1. After removal of 0 bases from V and 7 bases from J, the junction contained 7 bases not matched to a gene. This CDR3 contains 15 residues. Germline V CDR1 and CDR2: SGHNT, YYREEE (reference sequence). CDR3 DNA: TGTGCCAGCAGCTTGGGAGGGGGCGAGAACCAGCCCCAGCATTTT. This translates into CASSLGGGENQPQHF.

The chain couples TRBV6-5 to TRBJ2-2; D gene uncertain. Trimming took off 5 bases at V and 4 bases at J, with 8 bases between the two ends. The CDR3 has 13 amino acids. Germline CDR1 MNHEY, CDR2 SVGAGI. For the CDR3, the DNA is TGTGCCAGCAGTACCCACAGCACCGGGGAGCTGTTTTTT. Its protein product is CASSTHSTGELFF.

The chain uses TRBV7-8 and TRBJ2-7; D assignment may be TRBD1 or TRBD2 (5 bases each). This CDR3 is built from 16 residues. CDR1 and CDR2 from the germline V gene are SGHVS and FQNEAQ. Trimming removed 2 bases from V and 4 bases from J, with 18 bases in between. In DNA form, the CDR3 reads TGTGCCAGCAGCTTAAGAATAGGGGACCGAGCGTACGAGCAGTACTTC. Amino acids: CASSLRIGDRAYEQYF.

Here the CDR3 reads CASSQGEGSTEAFF. CDR3 bases: TGCGCCAGCAGCCAAGGGGAGGGAAGCACTGAAGCTTTCTTT. This chain joins TRBV4-3 and TRBJ1-1; D is ambiguous. Germline CDR1 LGHNA, CDR2 YSLEER. The CDR3 runs 14 residues. Deletions cut 1 base from V and 4 bases from J, with 10 bases between.

This chain links TRBV2 with TRBJ2-2; the match to TRBD1 covers 10 bases. J gave up 2 bases and V 9 bases, and 3 bases lay outside the gene matches. Germline assignment: CDR1 SNHLY and CDR2 FYNNEI. This CDR3 is built from 14 residues. This chain's CDR3 is CARETGGNTGELFF. CDR3 coding DNA: TGTGCCAGAGAGACAGGGGGCAACACCGGGGAGCTGTTTTTT.

The chain has TRBV6-5 and TRBJ1-1; 10 bases map to TRBD1. Germline lookup yields CDR1 MNHEY and CDR2 SVGAGI. CDR3 size: 11 residues. Germline trimming cut 7 bases from V and 13 bases from J; bases unmatched to any gene: 6. The CDR3 spells CASTGTGVVFF. The CDR3 nucleotides are TGTGCCAGCACCGGGACAGGGGTAGTTTTCTTT.

This clone turned up a few times. The chain combines TRBV19 with TRBJ2-7; TRBD1 matches at 10 bases. The trim removed 5 bases at V and 2 bases at J, leaving 6 bases unmatched. The CDR3 contains 15 residues. Germline CDR1 is LNHDA and CDR2 is SQIVND (reference sequence). The CDR3 region is CASSFGTGDPYEQYF. The CDR3 region has the DNA TGTGCCAGTAGTTTCGGGACAGGGGACCCCTACGAGCAGTACTTC.